Listed here is a single TCR beta chain. The data belong to a study of blood T cell repertoires in COVID-19. TCRdb's copy holds only in-frame clones and misses some; the assay was immunoSEQ multiplex PCR. Of some 40,000 clones in the sample, approximately 83% were seen once. The CDR3 sequence is 15 residues long. CDR1 WSHSY and CDR2 SAAADI come from the germline V gene. With 2 bases removed from V and 5 bases from J, the gap between germline ends came to 13 bases. This sequence originates from a man aged 35-49 years with active COVID-19. Sequencing input: peripheral blood. The chain recombines TRBV10-2 with TRBJ2-1; maybe TRBD2 (6 bases). As DNA, the CDR3 is TGCGCCAGCAGTGAGAGGGACTTCTCTCACAATGAGCAGTTCTTC. It codes for CASSERDFSHNEQFF.